Each of the 20 T cell receptor beta chains below was sequenced from the same sample in a study of T-cell reconstitution after alpha-beta-depleted transplantation in children (dated by TCRdb to the mid-2010s). According to the study, the label for this sample's treatment or condition signals: allogeneic hematopoietic cell transplantation with graft depleted of TCRalphabeta T cells and CD19 B cells. Library construction relied on PCR. The run used an Illumina HiSeq 2500. To normalize quantification of the TCRbeta repertoire, the TCR libraries were built with molecular barcoding that relied on unique molecular identifiers. TCRdb ran its own pipeline on the public reads, namely fastp trimming at Q25 and MiXCR clone calling, and kept in-frame beta chains. Rows are combined by CDR3 protein, so each entry shows the most common genes and DNA. Across this sample there are approximately 250,000 distinct CDR3 sequences, with 25% seen only once. About 2.8% of the sample goes to the ten largest clones.

The starting material was PBMCs, obtained before TCRalphabeta/CD19-depleted stem cell transplant. The receptors derive from a girl aged 2-10 years with Fanconi anemia, due to receive a stem cell transplant.

This clonotype has a count of ten or more. J is TRBJ2-3 and V is TRBV12-3 or TRBV12-4; D is unresolved. Trimming stripped 6 bases from V and 6 bases from J, with 10 bases between. The CDR3 loop spans 12 amino acids. CDR3: CASSLRSDTQYF. The CDR3 coding sequence is TGTGCCAGCAGCCTCAGATCGGATACGCAGTATTTT.

This clonotype was recorded at least ten times. This chain uses TRBV7-3 with TRBJ2-1; D is possibly TRBD2 (5 bases). The germline gives CDR1 SGHTA, CDR2 FQGTGA. The CDR3 consists of 16 residues. V was trimmed by 0 bases and J by 4 bases, leaving 13 bases between them. CDR3 in amino acids: CASSLTFGGGYNEQFF. CDR3 coding DNA: TGTGCCAGCAGCTTAACGTTTGGCGGAGGTTACAATGAGCAGTTCTTC.

The chain has TRBV20-1 and TRBJ2-4, with 7 bases fitting TRBD2. This CDR3 region has 22 residues. Looked up from germline, CDR1 is DFQATT and CDR2 is SNEGSKA (reference sequence). Germline trimming cut 5 bases from V and 1 base from J; bases unmatched to any gene: 29. CDR3 nucleotides: TGCAGTGCTCTAGGCCCGAGGTCCGCTAGCGGCGGGGTTCTAGGGGCCAAAAACATTCAGTACTTC. It is translated as CSALGPRSASGGVLGAKNIQYF.

This clonotype has a count of ten or more. The rearrangement uses TRBV12-3 or TRBV12-4 and TRBJ1-2; no clear D. CDR3 length: 13 residues. With 2 bases removed from V and 1 base from J, the gap between germline ends came to 5 bases. The CDR3 DNA is TGTGCCAGCAGTTTATATCTTAACTATGGCTACACCTTC. Translation gives CASSLYLNYGYTF.

This clonotype was seen ten or more times. This chain uses TRBV14 with TRBJ2-5, with D perhaps TRBD1 or TRBD2 (6 bases each). Germline V lookup: CDR1 SGHDN, CDR2 FVKESK. CDR3 size: 15 residues. Trimming left V 7 bases short and J 7 bases short, with 22 bases between. The CDR3 DNA reads as TGTGCCAGCACCCTCCTGGGACACTCAGCGGGGACCCAGTACTTC. Translating gives CASTLLGHSAGTQYF.

The chain joins TRBV4-2 to TRBJ2-5, with 9 nucleotides matching TRBD1. The junction had 7 bases not matched to a gene; V was cut back by 0 bases and J by 2 bases. Germline CDR1 reads LGHNA; CDR2 reads YNFKEQ. The CDR3 contains 17 residues. As DNA, the CDR3 is TGTGCCAGCAGCCAAGATGGGGGACAGGGAGGACAAGAGACCCAGTACTTC. It encodes CASSQDGGQGGQETQYF.

This clonotype occurred many times. The rearrangement links TRBV10-2 to TRBJ2-7; D unresolved. Looked up from germline, CDR1 is WSHSY and CDR2 is SAAADI. This CDR3 has 15 residues. The V end was cut by 0 bases, the J end by 6 bases, with 15 bases between. The DNA of the CDR3 is TGCGCCAGCAGTGAGTCGGCTGCCAGAAAGCTCGAGCAGTACTTC. Translating it yields CASSESAARKLEQYF.

This clonotype was counted between two and nine times. The genes are TRBV7-2 and TRBJ2-7; 11 bases are shared with TRBD2. Per germline, CDR1 SGHTA and CDR2 FQGNSA. With 4 bases clipped from V and 0 bases from J, the junction kept 5 bases outside the gene matches. The CDR3 has 16 residues. In nucleotides, the CDR3 is TGTGCCAGCAGCTCATTTAGCGGGGGGGCCTCCTACGAGCAGTACTTC. The encoded protein is CASSSFSGGASYEQYF.

This clonotype was detected many times. The gene calls are TRBV6-5 and TRBJ2-7; 7 bases fit TRBD1. This CDR3 spans 15 amino acids. The V gene end was trimmed by 0 bases and the J gene end by 0 bases; junction bases not matched to a gene: 2. Germline CDR1 MNHEY, CDR2 SVGAGI. The CDR3 nucleotides read TGTGCCAGCAGTTACTCACAGGGGAACTCCTACGAGCAGTACTTC. Translating it yields CASSYSQGNSYEQYF.

The V and J genes are TRBV7-2 and TRBJ2-7; maybe TRBD1 (5 bases). CDR3 length: 15 residues. The V gene lost 2 bases and the J gene lost 1 base, with 12 bases spanning the gap. Germline-derived CDR1 and CDR2 are SGHTA and FQGNSA. The CDR3 here is CASSLTQGRSYEQYF. CDR3 bases: TGTGCCAGCAGCTTAACCCAGGGTCGGTCCTACGAGCAGTACTTC.

The chain employs TRBV12-3 or TRBV12-4 and TRBJ2-1; 8 positions agree with TRBD2. The CDR3 runs to 16 residues. The J segment lost 2 bases and the V segment lost 6 bases, leaving 9 bases of the junction unmatched. The CDR3 loop reads CASSSRTSPTYNEQFF. Written as DNA, the CDR3 is TGTGCCAGCAGCTCCCGGACTAGCCCGACCTACAATGAGCAGTTCTTC.

In this sample, this clonotype turned up a few times. In DNA form, the CDR3 reads TGTGCCATCAGTGGAAGACAGGGGTTTTTTGCCTACGAGCAGTACTTC. Amino acids: CAISGRQGFFAYEQYF. The chain couples TRBV10-3 to TRBJ2-7; 8 bases fit TRBD1. The CDR3 is 16 residues long. Germline assignment: CDR1 ENHRY and CDR2 SYGVKD. V gave up 4 bases and J gave up 2 bases; unmatched junction bases: 10.

This clonotype appeared many times. V gene TRBV20-1 combines with J gene TRBJ2-1, with TRBD2 matching 8 bases. From germline, CDR1 is DFQATT and CDR2 SNEGSKA (reference sequence). J gave up 5 bases and V 5 bases, and 2 bases lay outside the gene matches. The length of the CDR3 is 12 residues. In DNA form, the CDR3 reads TGCAGTGCTGTAGCGGGGAACAATGAGCAGTTCTTC. Amino acid sequence: CSAVAGNNEQFF.

V gene TRBV7-3 combines with J gene TRBJ2-1, with 11 bases fitting TRBD2. The V gene's germline CDR1 is SGHTA and CDR2 FQGTGA. Germline trimming cut 3 bases from V and 5 bases from J; bases unmatched to any gene: 15. The CDR3 spans 19 residues. In DNA, the CDR3 is TGTGCCAGCAGCTTTTCACCGGGACTAGCGGATTTTTCTAACAATGAGCAGTTCTTC. Its protein product is CASSFSPGLADFSNNEQFF.

This chain joins TRBV7-8 and TRBJ2-3; D unresolved. Germline loops: CDR1 SGHVS, CDR2 FQNEAQ. The CDR3 runs to 17 residues. V was pared by 6 bases and J by 2 bases, with 21 bases between. The CDR3 DNA is TGTGCCAGCAGGGGCCTCGCCACCGACCATACCACAGATACGCAGTATTTT. The encoded protein is CASRGLATDHTTDTQYF.

V and J are TRBV24-1 and TRBJ2-7, with D uncertain. The V gene lost 1 base and the J gene lost 6 bases, with 6 bases spanning the gap. Germline CDR1 reads KGHDR; CDR2 reads SFDVKD. This CDR3 has 12 residues. CDR3 loop: CATSDFLGEQYF. The CDR3 bases are TGTGCCACCAGTGATTTTTTGGGCGAGCAGTACTTC.

This chain uses TRBV7-8 with TRBJ2-7; D is unclear. This CDR3 spans 12 amino acids. CDR1 and CDR2 (germline): SGHVS, FQNEAQ. V was cut by 1 base and J by 6 bases, with 7 bases left in between. This chain's CDR3 is CASSLVILEQYF. The CDR3 DNA reads TGTGCCAGCAGCTTAGTTATCCTCGAGCAGTACTTC.

The V and J genes are TRBV7-9 and TRBJ1-1; tentatively, D is TRBD1 (5 bases). Trimming removed 1 base at V and 2 bases at J, with 8 bases between. This CDR3 spans 14 amino acids. Germline loops: CDR1 SEHNR, CDR2 FQNEAQ (reference sequence). The CDR3 loop reads CASSLVQGNTEAFF. CDR3 nucleotide sequence: TGTGCCAGCAGCTTAGTCCAGGGAAACACTGAAGCTTTCTTT.

This clonotype showed up many times. The V call is TRBV20-1, the J call TRBJ1-1; no reliable D call. Germline CDR1 DFQATT, CDR2 SNEGSKA (reference sequence). V was clipped by 2 bases and J by 0 bases, with 10 bases between them. The CDR3 has 14 residues. CDR3: CSARPQTVNTEAFF. CDR3 nucleotide sequence: TGCAGTGCTAGACCCCAGACTGTGAACACTGAAGCTTTCTTT.

This clonotype came up many times. The chain carries TRBV4-2 and TRBJ1-1; a weak D match, TRBD1 (6 bases). Germline V gives CDR1 LGHNA, CDR2 YNFKEQ. V lost 3 bases and J 5 bases, leaving 10 bases between the germline ends. The CDR3 is made up of 13 amino acids. CDR3 coding DNA: TGTGCCAGCAGCCAGGGCAGGGGTACTGAAGCTTTCTTT. This encodes CASSQGRGTEAFF.